The 20 T cell receptor beta chains in this list originate from one sample, sequenced in a study of T cells in Graves' hyperthyroidism and ophthalmopathy (dated by TCRdb to 2018 to 2020). Preparation of the library involved multiplex PCR. The sequencer was an Illumina HiSeq 2000. Amplification of TCR beta CDR3 regions was carried out from RNA transcripts. A first-round RT-PCR of the TCR CDR3 used the HTBI primer set with the Qiagen OneStep RT-PCR kit. Starting from the raw public reads, TCRdb applied fastp trimming at Q25, assembled clones with MiXCR and retained in-frame beta chains. One record per CDR3 amino acid sequence lists the most common genes and DNA. The sample table holds fewer than 750,000 distinct CDR3 sequences, of which under 60% were seen once. The leading ten clones occupy about 8.3% of the sample. Input material: peripheral blood or thyroid tissue (not recorded which). Source of these receptors: a woman aged 18-29 years with Graves' hyperthyroidism.

This clonotype appeared many times. The chain combines TRBV7-9 with TRBJ2-5, with 8 bases lining up with TRBD2. V shed 2 bases and J 4 bases; nucleotides not matched to a gene: 21. CDR1 is SEHNR, CDR2 FQNEAQ, per germline (reference sequence). This CDR3 is 20 amino acids long. CDR3 in DNA: TGTGCCAGCAGCTTATCGGAGTATTGGACTAGCAACCTGAGGGGAGAGACCCAGTACTTC. It is translated as CASSLSEYWTSNLRGETQYF.

This clonotype was detected ten times or more. The CDR3: CASSSIDRGRFYGANVLTF. CDR3 bases: TGTGCCAGCAGCTCTATCGACAGGGGGCGTTTCTATGGGGCCAACGTCCTGACTTTC. This rearrangement joins TRBV7-9 to TRBJ2-6, with 10 bases aligning to TRBD1. This CDR3 region has 19 residues. Trimming at V came to 4 bases and at J to 3 bases, leaving 12 bases not matched to a gene. CDR1 is SEHNR, CDR2 FQNEAQ, per germline (reference sequence).

This chain joins TRBV2 and TRBJ1-2; 8 bases line up with TRBD1. This CDR3 has 12 residues. Losses at the gene ends were 7 bases for V and 7 bases for J; bases not matched to a gene: 5. Germline lookup yields CDR1 SNHLY and CDR2 FYNNEI. The CDR3 DNA is TGTGCCAGCACGGGACAGGTGGGTGGCTACACCTTC. It yields the protein CASTGQVGGYTF.

This rearrangement joins TRBV9 to TRBJ1-1, with D uncertain. The CDR3 extends over 15 amino acids. V was cut by 2 bases and J by 0 bases, with 11 bases left in between. Germline V lookup: CDR1 SGDLS, CDR2 YYNGEE. CDR3 region: CASSVFSSMNTEAFF. In nucleotides, the CDR3 is TGTGCCAGCAGCGTTTTCAGCAGCATGAACACTGAAGCTTTCTTT.

At least ten counts were recorded for this clonotype. The V gene is TRBV10-3, the J gene TRBJ1-2; perhaps TRBD1 as D (5 bases). Per germline, CDR1 ENHRY and CDR2 SYGVKD. The length of the CDR3 is 13 residues. Trimming stripped 7 bases from V and 7 bases from J, with 16 bases between. In nucleotides, the CDR3 is TGTGCCATCACTGGGACTTCCTCGGGTGGCTACACCTTC. Protein sequence: CAITGTSSGGYTF.

This clonotype showed up many times. The rearrangement joins TRBV19 to TRBJ2-5; perhaps TRBD2 as D (5 bases). V lost 3 bases and J 5 bases, leaving 19 bases between the germline ends. The germline gives CDR1 LNHDA, CDR2 SQIVND (reference sequence). The CDR3 loop spans 16 amino acids. Here the CDR3 DNA reads TGTGCCAGTAGTATTTGGATCGCTAGCCGAGAGGAGACCCAGTACTTC. Protein sequence: CASSIWIASREETQYF.

The chain carries TRBV20-1 and TRBJ1-2, with D unresolved. V was trimmed by 5 bases and J by 8 bases, leaving 15 bases between them. The germline gives CDR1 DFQATT, CDR2 SNEGSKA (reference sequence). This CDR3 has 12 amino acids. As DNA, the CDR3 is TGCAGTGCTCCGCAAGGTTTATGGGGCTACACCTTC. Amino acids: CSAPQGLWGYTF.

This clonotype was counted at least ten times. The CDR3 sequence is CASSPPGTSGRAFYEQYF. Written as DNA, the CDR3 is TGTGCCAGCAGCCCCCCCGGGACTAGCGGGAGGGCTTTCTACGAGCAGTACTTC. V gene TRBV7-2 combines with J gene TRBJ2-7, with 16 bases lining up with TRBD2. Losses at the gene ends were 5 bases for V and 3 bases for J; bases not matched to a gene: 10. The CDR3 has 18 residues. Per germline, CDR1 SGHTA and CDR2 FQGNSA. Drawing the rest from reference TRBV7-2 and TRBJ2-7, the complete variable domain is GAGVSQSPSNKVTEKGKDVELRCDPISGHTALYWYRQSLGQGLEFLIYFQGNSAPDKSGLPSDRFSAERTGGSVSTLTIQRTQQEDSAVYLCASSPPGTSGRAFYEQYFGPGTRLTVT.

This clonotype showed up just a few times. V usage is TRBV27 and J usage is TRBJ1-5, with D possibly matching TRBD1 (5 bases). Germline CDR1 MNHEY, CDR2 SMNVEV (reference sequence). Trimming stripped 7 bases from V and 2 bases from J, with 21 bases between. This CDR3 region has 17 residues. CDR3 in DNA: TGTGCCAGCACCCTATCGACGTGGGGGTTCGGCAATCAGCCCCAGCATTTT. It codes for CASTLSTWGFGNQPQHF.

The CDR3 loop is CASSLRRGQPQHF. As DNA, the CDR3 is TGTGCCAGCAGTTTACGGCGGGGTCAGCCCCAGCATTTT. The rearrangement uses TRBV12-3 or TRBV12-4 and TRBJ1-5; D remains ambiguous. Trimming pared 2 bases from V and 6 bases from J, leaving 8 bases between. CDR3 size: 13 residues.

The rearrangement joins TRBV24-1 to TRBJ2-5; perhaps TRBD1 as D (5 bases). Germline V gene lookup returns CDR1 KGHDR and CDR2 SFDVKD. Trimming left V 3 bases short and J 2 bases short, with 9 bases between. The CDR3 runs to 14 residues. CDR3 loop: CATSDATDQETQYF. The CDR3 nucleotides are TGTGCCACCAGTGATGCGACAGATCAAGAGACCCAGTACTTC.

As to this clonotype: A much larger clone is a single base away; this may be a read error. The chain couples TRBV30 to TRBJ1-1; D is ambiguous. Germline lookup yields CDR1 GTSNPN and CDR2 SVGIG (reference sequence). Trimming stripped 4 bases from V and 5 bases from J, with 5 bases between. This CDR3 contains 10 residues. CDR3 nucleotide sequence: TGTGCCTGGATAGGGACTGAAGCTTTCTTT. Protein sequence: CAWIGTEAFF. Filled out from reference TRBV30 and TRBJ1-1, the complete variable domain reads SQTIHQWPATLVQPVGSPLSLECTVEGTSNPNLYWYRQAAGRGLQLLFYSVGIGQISSEVPQNLSASRPQDRQFILSSKKLLLSDSGFYLCAWIGTEAFFGQGTRLTVV.

The chain combines TRBV12-3 or TRBV12-4 with TRBJ2-7; 7 bases match TRBD1. The CDR3 totals 13 residues. Trimming cost V 4 bases and J 5 bases; bases outside gene matches: 5. The CDR3 here is CASSYRGGDEQYF. The CDR3 nucleotides are TGTGCCAGCAGTTACAGGGGTGGAGACGAGCAGTACTTC.

There are many counts of this clonotype. CDR3 sequence reads: CSAREGAFYEQYF. As DNA, the CDR3 is TGCAGTGCTAGAGAGGGGGCGTTCTACGAGCAGTACTTC. This chain connects TRBV20-1 to TRBJ2-7, with D possibly TRBD1 on 6 matching bases. This CDR3 comprises 13 residues. Looked up from germline, CDR1 is DFQATT and CDR2 is SNEGSKA (reference sequence). Trimming cost V 0 bases and J 3 bases, with 9 bases left between them.

The table lists this clonotype with many counts. The rearrangement links TRBV5-1 to TRBJ1-2; TRBD1 aligns across 8 bases. Trimming cost V 5 bases and J 4 bases; bases outside gene matches: 16. CDR3 length equals 17 residues. In germline, CDR1 is SGHRS, CDR2 YFSETQ. The CDR3 reads CASRDPPRGRDAYGYTF. The DNA for the CDR3 is TGCGCCAGCAGGGACCCCCCCAGGGGGCGCGACGCCTATGGCTACACCTTC.

This clonotype was picked up many times. The chain recombines TRBV7-7 with TRBJ2-2; TRBD2 agrees at 8 bases. The CDR3 covers 17 residues. Per germline, CDR1 SSHAT and CDR2 FNYEAQ (reference sequence). Trimming cost V 5 bases and J 5 bases; bases outside gene matches: 13. The CDR3 sequence: CASSPGRGSGRTGELFF. The CDR3 DNA sequence: TGTGCCAGCAGCCCAGGCAGGGGCAGCGGGAGAACCGGGGAGCTGTTTTTT.

This clonotype has more than one count but fewer than ten. This sequence may be a read error, since a much larger clone differs from it by one base. The J gene is TRBJ1-5, the V gene TRBV7-2, with D maybe TRBD1 (5 bases). Trimming stripped 5 bases from V and 5 bases from J, with 7 bases between. Germline CDR1 and CDR2: SGHTA and FQGNSA. This CDR3 contains 12 residues. Here the CDR3 reads CASSPRDQPQHF. In nucleotides, the CDR3 is TGTGCCAGCAGCCCCAGGGATCAGCCCCAGCATTTT.

This clonotype was detected ten times or more. The rearrangement joins TRBV2 to TRBJ1-2, with D possibly being TRBD1 (6 bases). Deletions cut 0 bases from V and 4 bases from J, with 21 bases between. Germline CDR1 and CDR2: SNHLY and FYNNEI. The CDR3 extends over 18 amino acids. CDR3 in DNA: TGTGCCAGCAGTGAAGCGGATTTGTGGGGGGCGCGGGGCTATGGCTACACCTTC. It codes for CASSEADLWGARGYGYTF.

The table lists this clonotype with many counts. DNA for the CDR3: TGTGCCATTTCGCCCAGGGCAAGCAATCAGCCCCAGCATTTT. It is translated as CAISPRASNQPQHF. The V call is TRBV19, the J call TRBJ1-5, with D perhaps matching TRBD1 (5 bases). CDR1 and CDR2 (germline): LNHDA, SQIVND (reference sequence). This CDR3 region has 14 residues. Between the trimmed V and J ends, which lost 10 bases and 1 base, there was a span of 14 bases.

There are many counts of this clonotype. V and J are TRBV9 and TRBJ2-7; 7 nucleotides align to TRBD2. V dropped 4 bases and J dropped 6; count of bases not matched to a gene: 10. Germline values: CDR1 SGDLS, CDR2 YYNGEE. This CDR3 comprises 14 residues. The CDR3 sequence is CASSLGALAGEQYF. The CDR3 nucleotides read TGTGCCAGCAGCTTGGGAGCTTTAGCGGGCGAGCAGTACTTC.